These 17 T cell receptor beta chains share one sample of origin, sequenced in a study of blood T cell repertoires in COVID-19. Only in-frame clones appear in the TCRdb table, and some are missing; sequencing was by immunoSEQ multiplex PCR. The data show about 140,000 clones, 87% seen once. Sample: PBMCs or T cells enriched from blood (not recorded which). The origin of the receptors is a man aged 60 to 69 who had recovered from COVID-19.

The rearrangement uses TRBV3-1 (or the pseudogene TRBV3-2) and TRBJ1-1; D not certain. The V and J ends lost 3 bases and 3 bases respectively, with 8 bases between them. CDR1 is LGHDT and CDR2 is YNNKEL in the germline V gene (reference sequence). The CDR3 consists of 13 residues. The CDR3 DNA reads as TGTGCCAGCAGCCAGGGGAGTCACACTGAAGCTTTCTTT. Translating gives CASSQGSHTEAFF.

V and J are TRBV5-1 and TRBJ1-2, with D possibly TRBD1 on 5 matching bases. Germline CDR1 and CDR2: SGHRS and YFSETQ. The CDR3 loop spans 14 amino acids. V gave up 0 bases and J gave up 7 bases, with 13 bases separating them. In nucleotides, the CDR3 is TGCGCCAGCAGCTTGGGTGGAGGGGCCGGTGGCTACACCTTC. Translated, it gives CASSLGGGAGGYTF.

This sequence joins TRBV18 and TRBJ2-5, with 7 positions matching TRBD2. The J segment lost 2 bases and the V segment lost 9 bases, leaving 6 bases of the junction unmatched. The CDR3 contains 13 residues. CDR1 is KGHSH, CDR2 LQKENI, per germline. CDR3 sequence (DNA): TGTGCCAGTGAGCGGGGTGAGCAAGAGACCCAGTACTTC. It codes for CASERGEQETQYF.

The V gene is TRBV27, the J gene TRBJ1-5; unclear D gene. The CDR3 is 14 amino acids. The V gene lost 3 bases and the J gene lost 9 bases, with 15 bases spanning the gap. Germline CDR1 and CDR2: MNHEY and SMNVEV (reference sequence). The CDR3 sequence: CASSFVFGARPQHF. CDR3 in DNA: TGTGCCAGCAGTTTTGTTTTTGGAGCTCGGCCCCAGCATTTT.

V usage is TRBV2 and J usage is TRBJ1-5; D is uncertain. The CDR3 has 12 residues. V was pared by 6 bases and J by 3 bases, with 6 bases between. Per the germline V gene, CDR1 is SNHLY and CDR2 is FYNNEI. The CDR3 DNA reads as TGTGCCAGCAGCCGAGACAATCAGCCCCAGCATTTT. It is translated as CASSRDNQPQHF. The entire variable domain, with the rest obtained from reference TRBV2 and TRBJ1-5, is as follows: EPEVTQTPSHQVTQMGQEVILRCVPISNHLYFYWYRQILGQKVEFLVSFYNNEISEKSEIFDDQFSVERPDGSNFTLKIRSTKLEDSAMYFCASSRDNQPQHFGDGTRLSIL.

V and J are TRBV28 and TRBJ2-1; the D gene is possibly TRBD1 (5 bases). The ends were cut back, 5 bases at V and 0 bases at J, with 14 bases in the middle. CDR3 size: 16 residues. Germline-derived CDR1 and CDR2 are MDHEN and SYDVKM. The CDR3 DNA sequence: TGTGCCAGCAGTAGCCGAAAAGGACACTCCTACAATGAGCAGTTCTTC. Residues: CASSSRKGHSYNEQFF.

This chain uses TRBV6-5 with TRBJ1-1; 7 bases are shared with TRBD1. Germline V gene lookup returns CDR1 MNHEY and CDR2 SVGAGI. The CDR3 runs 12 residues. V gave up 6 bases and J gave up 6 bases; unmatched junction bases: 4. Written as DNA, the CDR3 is TGTGCCAGCAGGCAGGGGGAAGCTGAAGCTTTCTTT. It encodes CASRQGEAEAFF.

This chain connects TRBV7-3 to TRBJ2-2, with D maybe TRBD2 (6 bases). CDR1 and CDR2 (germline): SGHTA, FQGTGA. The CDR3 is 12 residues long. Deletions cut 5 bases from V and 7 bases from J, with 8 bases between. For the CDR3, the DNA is TGTGCCAGCAGCCCGACTAGCGGGGAGCTGTTTTTT. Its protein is CASSPTSGELFF.

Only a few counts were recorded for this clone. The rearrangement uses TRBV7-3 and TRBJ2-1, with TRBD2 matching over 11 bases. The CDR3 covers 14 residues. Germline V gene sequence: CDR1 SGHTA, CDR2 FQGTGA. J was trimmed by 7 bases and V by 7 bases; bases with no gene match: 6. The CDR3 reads CASNVAGGDNEQFF. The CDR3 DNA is TGTGCCAGCAATGTAGCGGGAGGGGATAATGAGCAGTTCTTC.

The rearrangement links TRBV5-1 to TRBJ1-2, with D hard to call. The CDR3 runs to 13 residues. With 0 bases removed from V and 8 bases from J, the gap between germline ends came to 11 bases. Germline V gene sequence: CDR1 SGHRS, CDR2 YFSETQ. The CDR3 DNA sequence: TGCGCCAGCAGCTTGGAATCGGGTAGCGGCTACACCTTC. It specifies CASSLESGSGYTF.

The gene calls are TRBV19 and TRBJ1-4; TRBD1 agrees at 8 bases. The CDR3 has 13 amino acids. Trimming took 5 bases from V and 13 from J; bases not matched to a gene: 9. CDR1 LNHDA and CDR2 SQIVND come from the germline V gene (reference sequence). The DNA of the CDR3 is TGTGCCAGTAGTGGTCAGGGGGCCAGCGGACTGTTTTTT. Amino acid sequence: CASSGQGASGLFF.

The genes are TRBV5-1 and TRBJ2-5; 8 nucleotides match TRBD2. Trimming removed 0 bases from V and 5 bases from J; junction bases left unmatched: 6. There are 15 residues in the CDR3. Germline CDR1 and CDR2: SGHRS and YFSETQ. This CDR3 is CASSLEAAGVETQYF. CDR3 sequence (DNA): TGCGCCAGCAGCTTGGAGGCAGCGGGGGTGGAGACCCAGTACTTC. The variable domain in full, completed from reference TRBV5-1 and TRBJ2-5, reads KAGVTQTPRYLIKTRGQQVTLSCSPISGHRSVSWYQQTPGQGLQFLFEYFSETQRNKGNFPGRFSGRQFSNSRSEMNVSTLELGDSALYLCASSLEAAGVETQYFGPGTRLLVL.

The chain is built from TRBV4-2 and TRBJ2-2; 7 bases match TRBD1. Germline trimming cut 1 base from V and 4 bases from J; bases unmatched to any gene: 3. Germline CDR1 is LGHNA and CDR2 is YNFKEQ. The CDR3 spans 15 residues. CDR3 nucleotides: TGTGCCAGCAGCCAAGCGGGACAGTTCACCGGGGAGCTGTTTTTT. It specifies CASSQAGQFTGELFF.

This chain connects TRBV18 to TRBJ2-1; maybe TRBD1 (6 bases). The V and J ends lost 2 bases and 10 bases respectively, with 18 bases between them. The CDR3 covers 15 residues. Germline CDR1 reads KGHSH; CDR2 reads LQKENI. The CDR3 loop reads CASSPGRQGQGEQFF. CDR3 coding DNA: TGTGCCAGCTCACCAGGAAGGCAGGGGCAAGGAGAGCAGTTCTTC.

The CDR3 coding sequence is TGTGCCAGCAGCCAAGGACAGGGTTCCTACAATGAGCAGTTCTTC. As protein: CASSQGQGSYNEQFF. The chain links TRBV3-1 (or the pseudogene TRBV3-2) to TRBJ2-1, with TRBD1 identical over 7 bases. Germline values: CDR1 LGHDT, CDR2 YNNKEL (reference sequence). V dropped 1 base and J dropped 1; count of bases not matched to a gene: 1. The CDR3 sequence is 15 residues long.

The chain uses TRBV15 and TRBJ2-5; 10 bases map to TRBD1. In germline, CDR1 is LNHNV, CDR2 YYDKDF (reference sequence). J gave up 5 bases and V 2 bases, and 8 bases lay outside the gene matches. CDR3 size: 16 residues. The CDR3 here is CATSRSGDRGGETQYF. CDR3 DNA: TGTGCCACCAGCAGATCCGGGGACAGGGGAGGGGAGACCCAGTACTTC.

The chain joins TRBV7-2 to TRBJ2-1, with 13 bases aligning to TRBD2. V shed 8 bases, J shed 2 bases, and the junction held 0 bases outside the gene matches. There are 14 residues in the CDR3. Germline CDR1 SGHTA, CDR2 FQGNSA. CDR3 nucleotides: TGTGCCAGCGGGACTAGCGGGACCTACAATGAGCAGTTCTTC. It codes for CASGTSGTYNEQFF.